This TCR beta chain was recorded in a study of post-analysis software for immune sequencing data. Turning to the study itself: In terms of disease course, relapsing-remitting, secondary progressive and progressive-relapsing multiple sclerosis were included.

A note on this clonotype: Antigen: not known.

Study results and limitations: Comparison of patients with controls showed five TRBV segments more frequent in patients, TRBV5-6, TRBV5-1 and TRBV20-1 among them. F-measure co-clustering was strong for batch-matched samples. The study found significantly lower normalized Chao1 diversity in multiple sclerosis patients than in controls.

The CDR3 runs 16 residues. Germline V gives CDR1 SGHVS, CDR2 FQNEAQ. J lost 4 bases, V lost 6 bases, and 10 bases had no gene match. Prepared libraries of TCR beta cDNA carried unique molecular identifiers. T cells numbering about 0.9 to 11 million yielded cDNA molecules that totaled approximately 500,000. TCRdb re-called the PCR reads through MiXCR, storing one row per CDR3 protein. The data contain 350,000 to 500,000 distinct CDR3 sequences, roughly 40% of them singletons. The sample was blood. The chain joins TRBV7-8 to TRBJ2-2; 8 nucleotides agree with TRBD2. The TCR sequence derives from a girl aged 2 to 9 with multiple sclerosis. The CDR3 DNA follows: TGTGCCAGCAGTCCTCAACTAGCGGTGATCACCGGGGAGCTGTTTTTT. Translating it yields CASSPQLAVITGELFF.